What follows are 2 T cell receptor beta chains derived from one specimen sequenced in a study of blood T cell repertoires in COVID-19. Sequencing used immunoSEQ multiplex PCR; TCRdb keeps in-frame clones, though not all of them. The sample lists 20,000 or so clones, about 90% seen once, with 4% in the top ten. Sequenced input: peripheral blood. The source of these receptors is a human donor in a cohort sampled during active COVID-19.

This rearrangement joins TRBV19 to TRBJ1-1, with 7 bases fitting TRBD1. This CDR3 is built from 14 residues. V shed 4 bases, J shed 5 bases, and the junction held 7 bases outside the gene matches. CDR1 is LNHDA and CDR2 is SQIVND in the germline V gene (reference sequence). The CDR3 spells CASSTGQDTTEAFF. CDR3 DNA sequence: TGTGCCAGTAGTACAGGACAGGATACTACTGAAGCTTTCTTT. The entire variable domain, with the rest obtained from reference TRBV19 and TRBJ1-1, is as follows: DGGITQSPKYLFRKEGQNVTLSCEQNLNHDAMYWYRQDPGQGLRLIYYSQIVNDFQKGDIAEGYSVSREKKESFPLTVTSAQKNPTAFYLCASSTGQDTTEAFFGQGTRLTVV.

This sequence joins TRBV30 and TRBJ2-3, with a tentative D call TRBD2 (6 bases). Germline V gene lookup returns CDR1 GTSNPN and CDR2 SVGIG (reference sequence). The ends were cut back, 8 bases at V and 1 base at J, with 16 bases in the middle. There are 14 residues in the CDR3. CDR3 in amino acids: CARTGLLGTDTQYF. Written as DNA, the CDR3 is TGTGCCCGGACCGGACTACTCGGCACAGATACGCAGTATTTT.